Listed below are T cell receptor beta chains from one sample, sequenced in a study of blood T cell repertoires in COVID-19. Using immunoSEQ multiplex PCR, the repertoire was profiled, and TCRdb retains in-frame clones only, with some absent. The sample records roughly 190,000 clones, roughly 87% being singletons. Sequencing was done on a sample of PBMCs or T cells enriched from blood (not recorded which). The source of these receptors is a woman in her 30s who had recovered from COVID-19. Each CDR3 is given with its conserved first and last residue. D genes are given only for firm matches. The size entry is marked missing in some rows and otherwise reads once, few, many or a size class.

clone_size: -
v_call: TRBV12-3/TRBV12-4
j_call: TRBJ1-2
d_call: -
cdr3_aa: CASSLGGNYGYTF
cdr3_nt: TGTGCCAGCAGTCTGGGGGGGAACTATGGCTACACCTTC

clone_size: -
v_call: TRBV6-5
j_call: TRBJ2-2
d_call: TRBD1
cdr3_aa: CASTVQGSGELFF
cdr3_nt: TGTGCCAGCACGGTACAGGGGAGCGGGGAGCTGTTTTTT

clone_size: -
v_call: TRBV14
j_call: TRBJ2-2
d_call: -
cdr3_aa: CASSQLTGELFF
cdr3_nt: TGTGCCAGCAGCCAACTTACCGGGGAGCTGTTTTTT

clone_size: once
v_call: TRBV19
j_call: TRBJ1-4
d_call: -
cdr3_aa: CASSIKLREKLFF
cdr3_nt: TGTGCCAGTAGTATCAAGCTTAGAGAAAAACTGTTTTTT

clone_size: -
v_call: TRBV29-1
j_call: TRBJ2-1
d_call: -
cdr3_aa: CSAYPGQLDNEQFF
cdr3_nt: TGCAGCGCTTACCCTGGACAGCTGGACAATGAGCAGTTCTTC

clone_size: once
v_call: TRBV19
j_call: TRBJ1-1
d_call: TRBD1
cdr3_aa: CASSMSGQENTEAFF
cdr3_nt: TGTGCCAGTAGTATGTCGGGACAGGAGAACACTGAAGCTTTCTTT

clone_size: -
v_call: TRBV4-1
j_call: TRBJ2-7
d_call: -
cdr3_aa: CASSQDYPGSSYEQYF
cdr3_nt: TGCGCCAGCAGCCAAGACTACCCGGGGAGCTCCTACGAGCAGTACTTC

clone_size: -
v_call: TRBV19
j_call: TRBJ1-5
d_call: TRBD1
cdr3_aa: CASSQRQQGTYQPQHF
cdr3_nt: TGTGCCAGTAGCCAAAGGCAACAGGGGACGTATCAGCCCCAGCATTTT

clone_size: -
v_call: TRBV9
j_call: TRBJ1-2
d_call: -
cdr3_aa: CASGAQGYGYTF
cdr3_nt: TGTGCCAGCGGGGCGCAAGGCTATGGCTACACCTTC

clone_size: -
v_call: TRBV29-1
j_call: TRBJ1-1
d_call: -
cdr3_aa: CSVNSNPLGPNTEAFF
cdr3_nt: TGCAGCGTTAACTCAAACCCCTTGGGGCCAAACACTGAAGCTTTCTTT

clone_size: -
v_call: TRBV19
j_call: TRBJ1-5
d_call: -
cdr3_aa: CASSKRQGSDNQPQHF
cdr3_nt: TGTGCCAGTAGTAAAAGGCAGGGGAGTGACAATCAGCCCCAGCATTTT

clone_size: -
v_call: TRBV9
j_call: TRBJ2-1
d_call: -
cdr3_aa: CASSASGGWGEQFF
cdr3_nt: TGTGCCAGCAGCGCCAGTGGGGGGTGGGGTGAGCAGTTCTTC

clone_size: -
v_call: TRBV4-3
j_call: TRBJ2-1
d_call: TRBD2
cdr3_aa: CASSQEGLAGVGEQFF
cdr3_nt: TGCGCCAGCAGCCAGGAGGGACTAGCGGGAGTAGGTGAGCAGTTCTTC

clone_size: -
v_call: TRBV29-1
j_call: TRBJ1-4
d_call: TRBD1
cdr3_aa: CSVARTGATNEKLFF
cdr3_nt: TGCAGCGTCGCTAGGACAGGGGCAACTAATGAAAAACTGTTTTTT

clone_size: -
v_call: TRBV11-3
j_call: TRBJ1-5
d_call: -
cdr3_aa: CASSQGGSQPQHF
cdr3_nt: TGTGCCAGCAGCCAAGGAGGGTCTCAGCCCCAGCATTTT

clone_size: -
v_call: TRBV11-1
j_call: TRBJ2-1
d_call: -
cdr3_aa: CASKLARSYNEQFF
cdr3_nt: TGTGCCAGCAAACTAGCCCGCTCCTACAATGAGCAGTTCTTC

clone_size: once
v_call: TRBV11-2
j_call: TRBJ1-2
d_call: -
cdr3_aa: CASSLDSFFGYTF
cdr3_nt: TGTGCCAGCAGCCTTGACAGTTTCTTCGGCTACACCTTC

clone_size: -
v_call: TRBV13
j_call: TRBJ2-1
d_call: -
cdr3_aa: CASSPTGRLNEQFF
cdr3_nt: TGTGCCAGCAGCCCGACAGGGAGGCTCAATGAGCAGTTCTTC

clone_size: -
v_call: TRBV6-1
j_call: TRBJ2-7
d_call: TRBD2
cdr3_aa: CASSEHPGLDRLEQYF
cdr3_nt: TGTGCCAGCAGTGAACACCCGGGACTAGACCGCCTCGAGCAGTACTTC

clone_size: -
v_call: TRBV6-5
j_call: TRBJ1-2
d_call: TRBD1
cdr3_aa: CASRREDRVFDGYTF
cdr3_nt: TGTGCCAGCAGGAGGGAGGACAGGGTGTTCGATGGCTACACCTTC

clone_size: -
v_call: TRBV5-1
j_call: TRBJ1-1
d_call: TRBD1
cdr3_aa: CASSLGTGYTEAFF
cdr3_nt: TGCGCCAGCAGCTTGGGGACAGGATACACTGAAGCTTTCTTT

clone_size: few
v_call: TRBV4-3
j_call: TRBJ1-2
d_call: TRBD1
cdr3_aa: CASSQGQGGTYGYTF
cdr3_nt: TGCGCCAGCAGCCAAGGACAGGGGGGGACTTATGGCTACACCTTC

clone_size: -
v_call: TRBV30
j_call: TRBJ1-2
d_call: TRBD1
cdr3_aa: CAWRGQGVYYGYTF
cdr3_nt: TGTGCCTGGAGGGGACAGGGGGTTTACTATGGCTACACCTTC

clone_size: -
v_call: TRBV9
j_call: TRBJ2-5
d_call: -
cdr3_aa: CASSVETAPGTQYF
cdr3_nt: TGTGCCAGCAGCGTAGAGACAGCCCCTGGGACCCAGTACTTC

clone_size: -
v_call: TRBV2
j_call: TRBJ1-5
d_call: -
cdr3_aa: CASSPSFGNQPQHF
cdr3_nt: TGTGCCAGCAGCCCTAGTTTCGGCAATCAGCCCCAGCATTTT

clone_size: -
v_call: TRBV2
j_call: TRBJ2-2
d_call: -
cdr3_aa: CASSERAAGELFF
cdr3_nt: TGTGCCAGCAGTGAGAGGGCGGCCGGGGAGCTGTTTTTT

clone_size: -
v_call: TRBV4-3
j_call: TRBJ2-3
d_call: -
cdr3_aa: CASSQGTAGPIGTDTQYF
cdr3_nt: TGCGCCAGCAGCCAAGGTACGGCGGGCCCGATCGGCACAGATACGCAGTATTTT

clone_size: -
v_call: TRBV30
j_call: TRBJ2-1
d_call: TRBD2
cdr3_aa: CAWRLAGLVDEQFF
cdr3_nt: TGTGCCTGGAGACTAGCGGGGCTCGTGGATGAGCAGTTCTTC

clone_size: -
v_call: TRBV7-9
j_call: TRBJ2-1
d_call: -
cdr3_aa: CASSLVVAEGNEQFF
cdr3_nt: TGTGCCAGCAGCTTAGTAGTAGCGGAAGGTAATGAGCAGTTCTTC

clone_size: -
v_call: TRBV11-2
j_call: TRBJ1-1
d_call: -
cdr3_aa: CASSLDWGDEAFF
cdr3_nt: TGTGCCAGCAGCTTAGATTGGGGAGATGAAGCTTTCTTT

clone_size: -
v_call: TRBV6-6
j_call: TRBJ2-7
d_call: TRBD2
cdr3_aa: CASSPAGGRRDEQYF
cdr3_nt: TGTGCCAGCAGTCCAGCGGGGGGGCGAAGGGACGAGCAGTACTTC

clone_size: few
v_call: TRBV2
j_call: TRBJ1-5
d_call: -
cdr3_aa: CASSGQGNQPQHF
cdr3_nt: TGTGCCAGCAGTGGACAGGGCAATCAGCCCCAGCATTTT

clone_size: -
v_call: TRBV2
j_call: TRBJ1-1
d_call: -
cdr3_aa: CASSGGLTKGGTEAFF
cdr3_nt: TGTGCCAGCAGTGGGGGACTGACCAAAGGTGGCACTGAAGCTTTCTTT

clone_size: -
v_call: TRBV6-5
j_call: TRBJ1-6
d_call: -
cdr3_aa: CASSYIGVNSPLHF
cdr3_nt: TGTGCCAGCAGTTACATCGGGGTTAATTCACCCCTCCACTTT

clone_size: -
v_call: TRBV5-1
j_call: TRBJ1-1
d_call: -
cdr3_aa: CASSLTSNTEAFF
cdr3_nt: TGCGCCAGCAGCTTAACATCGAACACTGAAGCTTTCTTT

clone_size: many
v_call: TRBV28
j_call: TRBJ1-1
d_call: -
cdr3_aa: CASSSARVGYTEAFF
cdr3_nt: TGTGCCAGCAGTTCCGCGAGGGTCGGATACACTGAAGCTTTCTTT

clone_size: -
v_call: TRBV5-1
j_call: TRBJ2-2
d_call: TRBD2
cdr3_aa: CASRTSGGNTGELFF
cdr3_nt: TGCGCCAGCAGGACTAGCGGAGGGAACACCGGGGAGCTGTTTTTT

clone_size: once
v_call: TRBV18
j_call: TRBJ1-1
d_call: TRBD1
cdr3_aa: CASSPQRTGDTEAFF
cdr3_nt: TGTGCCAGCTCACCACAGCGGACAGGGGACACTGAAGCTTTCTTT

clone_size: -
v_call: TRBV2
j_call: TRBJ2-1
d_call: TRBD1
cdr3_aa: CASTAGTGFTYNEQFF
cdr3_nt: TGTGCCAGCACAGCCGGGACAGGGTTCACCTACAATGAGCAGTTCTTC

clone_size: -
v_call: TRBV10-3
j_call: TRBJ1-3
d_call: TRBD1
cdr3_aa: CATGQTYSGNTIYF
cdr3_nt: TGTGCCACGGGACAGACATACTCTGGAAACACCATATATTTT

clone_size: -
v_call: TRBV5-5
j_call: TRBJ1-5
d_call: TRBD1
cdr3_aa: CASSVQADRNSNQPQHF
cdr3_nt: TGTGCCAGCAGCGTGCAGGCGGACAGGAATAGCAATCAGCCCCAGCATTTT

clone_size: -
v_call: TRBV7-9
j_call: TRBJ1-2
d_call: -
cdr3_aa: CASSYRDTRGYTF
cdr3_nt: TGTGCCAGCAGCTACCGGGACACCCGTGGCTACACCTTC

clone_size: -
v_call: TRBV5-4
j_call: TRBJ1-2
d_call: TRBD1
cdr3_aa: CASSVDRNYGYTF
cdr3_nt: TGTGCCAGCAGCGTGGACAGGAACTATGGCTACACCTTC

clone_size: -
v_call: TRBV5-1
j_call: TRBJ1-5
d_call: -
cdr3_aa: CASSFGGARQPQHF
cdr3_nt: TGCGCCAGCAGCTTTGGGGGGGCACGACAGCCCCAGCATTTT

clone_size: once
v_call: TRBV5-8
j_call: TRBJ1-1
d_call: -
cdr3_aa: CASSPPYLTGRGTEAFF
cdr3_nt: TGTGCCAGCAGCCCACCCTACTTGACAGGACGCGGGACTGAAGCTTTCTTT

clone_size: -
v_call: TRBV7-9
j_call: TRBJ2-5
d_call: -
cdr3_aa: CASSPTGGRETQYF
cdr3_nt: TGTGCCAGCAGCCCAACGGGGGGCAGGGAGACCCAGTACTTC

clone_size: -
v_call: TRBV9
j_call: TRBJ2-5
d_call: TRBD2
cdr3_aa: CASSVGLAGGKETQYF
cdr3_nt: TGTGCCAGCAGCGTAGGGCTAGCGGGGGGGAAAGAGACCCAGTACTTC

clone_size: -
v_call: TRBV7-9
j_call: TRBJ1-1
d_call: -
cdr3_aa: CASSAAMGSEAFF
cdr3_nt: TGTGCCAGCAGCGCTGCAATGGGCAGTGAAGCTTTCTTT

clone_size: -
v_call: TRBV11-1
j_call: TRBJ1-1
d_call: -
cdr3_aa: CASSHRVSEAFF
cdr3_nt: TGTGCCAGCAGCCACAGGGTCTCTGAAGCTTTCTTT

clone_size: -
v_call: TRBV5-1
j_call: TRBJ1-5
d_call: TRBD1
cdr3_aa: CASSWDRHQPQHF
cdr3_nt: TGCGCCAGCAGCTGGGACAGACATCAGCCCCAGCATTTT

clone_size: -
v_call: TRBV5-4
j_call: TRBJ1-3
d_call: TRBD1
cdr3_aa: CASSSTGGTGNTIYF
cdr3_nt: TGTGCCAGCAGCTCGACAGGGGGCACTGGAAACACCATATATTTT

clone_size: -
v_call: TRBV29-1
j_call: TRBJ1-2
d_call: TRBD1
cdr3_aa: CSVEDRGRAFYGYTF
cdr3_nt: TGCAGCGTTGAGGACAGGGGAAGGGCTTTCTATGGCTACACCTTC

clone_size: -
v_call: TRBV7-8
j_call: TRBJ2-1
d_call: TRBD1
cdr3_aa: CASSLGDRVYNEQFF
cdr3_nt: TGTGCCAGCAGCTTAGGCGACAGGGTATACAATGAGCAGTTCTTC

clone_size: -
v_call: TRBV4-3
j_call: TRBJ2-2
d_call: TRBD2
cdr3_aa: CASSQEAGHTGELFF
cdr3_nt: TGCGCCAGCAGCCAAGAAGCGGGGCACACCGGGGAGCTGTTTTTT

clone_size: -
v_call: TRBV9
j_call: TRBJ1-6
d_call: -
cdr3_aa: CASSPSYNSPLHF
cdr3_nt: TGTGCCAGCAGTCCTTCGTATAATTCACCCCTCCACTTT